The rows below give T cell receptor beta chains drawn from one sample of a study of blood T cell repertoires in COVID-19. Profiled with immunoSEQ multiplex PCR; TCRdb holds only in-frame clones, not every one. This sample has roughly 290,000 clones; around 86% occur once, and the top ten carry 1.5% to 2%. The sample was PBMCs or T cells enriched from blood (not recorded which). Receptor source: a woman aged 40 to 50 who had recovered from COVID-19. The CDR3 runs from the conserved cysteine through the conserved F or W. A D gene is named only where the DNA matches it firmly. Clone size appears in some rows only: once, few, many, or a class for an expanded clone.

V gene	J gene	D gene	clone size	CDR3 DNA	CDR3 protein
TRBV18	TRBJ2-1	-	-	TGTGCCAGCTCACCACCGGCAAGGACAGCCTGGAATGAGCAGTTCTTC	CASSPPARTAWNEQFF
TRBV16	TRBJ2-7	TRBD1	-	TGTGCCAGCAGCCAATCCGGACAGGGGTCCTCCGAGCAGTACTTC	CASSQSGQGSSEQYF
TRBV5-1	TRBJ2-7	-	-	TGCGCCAGCAGCCTAGAGACAGGTCGCTACGAGCAGTACTTC	CASSLETGRYEQYF
TRBV5-1	TRBJ2-3	-	-	TGCGCCAGCAGCTTGGAGGGGCTAAACACAGATACGCAGTATTTT	CASSLEGLNTDTQYF
TRBV11-2	TRBJ2-1	-	-	TGTGCCAGCAGCATTGGCCCCCCCAATGAGCAGTTCTTC	CASSIGPPNEQFF
TRBV6-5	TRBJ1-4	-	-	TGTGCCAGCAGCAACGTACAGGGAATGGGTGAAAAACTGTTTTTT	CASSNVQGMGEKLFF
TRBV2	TRBJ2-2	-	-	TGTGCCAGCAGTATAAAAGGACAGAACACCGGGGAGCTGTTTTTT	CASSIKGQNTGELFF
TRBV5-1	TRBJ1-6	-	-	TGCGCCAGCAGCTTTAACAGGGAAGGTTCACCCCTCCACTTT	CASSFNREGSPLHF
TRBV7-9	TRBJ2-3	-	-	TGTGCCAGCACCACTACTCCGACAGATACGCAGTATTTT	CASTTTPTDTQYF
TRBV2	TRBJ1-1	-	once	TGTGCCAGCAGAAGGTGGGGGCGGACTGAAGCTTTCTTT	CASRRWGRTEAFF
TRBV7-8	TRBJ2-7	-	-	TGTGCCAGCAGCACTTCCCGGGACTCGTCCTACGAGCAGTACTTC	CASSTSRDSSYEQYF
TRBV27	TRBJ2-3	-	-	TGTGCCAGCAGTTTAGGTTACGCTAGGAGCACAGATACGCAGTATTTT	CASSLGYARSTDTQYF
TRBV11-1	TRBJ1-3	-	-	TGTGCCAGCAGCTTATCCCGAGTCAACGTTGGAAACACCATATATTTT	CASSLSRVNVGNTIYF
TRBV30	TRBJ1-1	TRBD1	once	TGTGCCTGGATGTCCCCTCGGACAGGGCTTAAGGGGAACACTGAAGCTTTCTTT	CAWMSPRTGLKGNTEAFF
TRBV27	TRBJ2-7	TRBD2	once	TGTGCCAGCAGTTACACGGGGCGGGGGGGTTATTACGAGCAGTACTTC	CASSYTGRGGYYEQYF
TRBV5-6	TRBJ1-2	-	once	TGTGCCAGCAGCTCGTGGACGGGAGGGCATGGCTACACCTTC	CASSSWTGGHGYTF
TRBV5-5	TRBJ2-3	-	-	TGTGCCAGCAGCTGGAGGGACAGCCTTAGCACAGATACGCAGTATTTT	CASSWRDSLSTDTQYF
TRBV29-1	TRBJ2-7	TRBD2	-	TGCAGCGTTGGGATAATCACTAGCGGCTCCTACGAGCAGTACTTC	CSVGIITSGSYEQYF
TRBV4-3	TRBJ1-2	TRBD1	-	TGCGCCAGCAGCCAAGATGGGACAGGGAACTTCTATGGCTACACCTTC	CASSQDGTGNFYGYTF
TRBV27	TRBJ1-5	TRBD1	few	TGTGCCAGCAGTTTCCCCCGCGGACAGGTGCCCTTGGGGCCCCAGCATTTT	CASSFPRGQVPLGPQHF
TRBV30	TRBJ1-5	-	-	TGTGCCTGGAGTGTACCAGGTGGTTGGGGCCAGCCCCAGCATTTT	CAWSVPGGWGQPQHF
TRBV7-6	TRBJ2-5	TRBD1	-	TGTGCCAGCAGCTTAGACGGCCCGAGGGGGCCCCAGTACTTC	CASSLDGPRGPQYF
TRBV5-4	TRBJ2-3	-	-	TGTGCCAGCAGCTTGGTTCAAGGGGTGTCCGTCGGTACGCAGTATTTT	CASSLVQGVSVGTQYF
TRBV30	TRBJ1-2	-	-	TGTGCCTGGAGACGGACCCAGGGGTATGGCTACACCTTC	CAWRRTQGYGYTF
TRBV7-8	TRBJ1-1	-	-	TGTGCCAGCAGCCTGTTGACAGGAGCTTTCTTT	CASSLLTGAFF
TRBV2	TRBJ2-1	-	-	TGTGCCAGCAATGGGGGGGCGGCCTACAATGAGCAGTTCTTC	CASNGGAAYNEQFF
TRBV27	TRBJ2-1	TRBD2	-	TGTGCCAGCAGTAAGGGACTAGCTTACAACGAGCAGTTCTTC	CASSKGLAYNEQFF
TRBV9	TRBJ2-3	TRBD2	-	TGTGCCAGCTCAAGGACTAGCGGGAGTGGGCCAGATACGCAGTATTTT	CASSRTSGSGPDTQYF
TRBV11-2	TRBJ1-5	-	-	TGTGCCAGCAGCTTAGGTGGTCGGAATCAGCCCCAGCATTTT	CASSLGGRNQPQHF
TRBV5-1	TRBJ2-2	-	-	TGCGCCAGCAGCTTGATCAGGGTACGCGCCGGGGAGCTGTTTTTT	CASSLIRVRAGELFF
TRBV3-1/TRBV3-2	TRBJ1-2	TRBD1	-	TGTGCCAGCAGGCAGGGGGCCGCCTATGGCTACACCTTC	CASRQGAAYGYTF
TRBV5-1	TRBJ2-6	-	-	TGCGCCAGCAGCACAGGGTCAGCGGGGGCCAACGTCCTGACTTTC	CASSTGSAGANVLTF
TRBV18	TRBJ1-3	-	-	TGTGCCAGCTCACCATCCAGGGGTCGATCTGGAAACACCATATATTTT	CASSPSRGRSGNTIYF
TRBV9	TRBJ1-2	-	-	TGTGCCAGCAGCTCCTTCGCGGGGAGGGGACATGGCTACACCTTC	CASSSFAGRGHGYTF
TRBV7-9	TRBJ1-6	-	-	TGTGCCAGCAGCTTAGAACGGGTAAATTCACCCCTCCACTTT	CASSLERVNSPLHF
TRBV25-1	TRBJ2-7	-	-	TGTGCCAGTGGGACTGAGTACGAGCAGTACTTC	CASGTEYEQYF
TRBV5-1	TRBJ1-1	-	-	TGCGCCAGCAGCTTGGTTTCCGTAACTGAAGCTTTCTTT	CASSLVSVTEAFF
TRBV9	TRBJ2-1	-	-	TGTGCCAGCAGCGCTAACAACTTACAGGGCGGTGAGCAGTTCTTC	CASSANNLQGGEQFF
TRBV19	TRBJ2-1	-	-	TGTGCCAGTAGTATCCGCTGGCGGCTCGACTACAATGAGCAGTTCTTC	CASSIRWRLDYNEQFF
TRBV4-1	TRBJ2-5	TRBD1	-	TGCGCCAGCAGCCAAGGTAGGGGGCAGGAAGAGACCCAGTACTTC	CASSQGRGQEETQYF
TRBV7-9	TRBJ2-5	TRBD1	-	TGTGCCAGCAGCTCCGGACAGGGCGGGCTCAGTGAGACCCAGTACTTC	CASSSGQGGLSETQYF
TRBV7-2	TRBJ2-1	TRBD2	-	TGTGCCAGCAGCTTTAATAGCGGGAGGGCCTCTGGTGAGCAGTTCTTC	CASSFNSGRASGEQFF